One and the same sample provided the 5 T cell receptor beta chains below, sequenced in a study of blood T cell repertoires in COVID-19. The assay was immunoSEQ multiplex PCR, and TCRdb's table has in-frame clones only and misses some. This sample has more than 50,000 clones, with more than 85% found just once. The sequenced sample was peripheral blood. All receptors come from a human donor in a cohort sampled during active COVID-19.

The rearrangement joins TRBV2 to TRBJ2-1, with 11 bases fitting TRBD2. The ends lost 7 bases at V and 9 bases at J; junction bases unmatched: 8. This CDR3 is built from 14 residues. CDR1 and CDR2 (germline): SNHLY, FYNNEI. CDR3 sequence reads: CASISNSGGVEQFF. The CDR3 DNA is TGTGCCAGCATTAGTAATAGCGGGGGGGTTGAGCAGTTCTTC.

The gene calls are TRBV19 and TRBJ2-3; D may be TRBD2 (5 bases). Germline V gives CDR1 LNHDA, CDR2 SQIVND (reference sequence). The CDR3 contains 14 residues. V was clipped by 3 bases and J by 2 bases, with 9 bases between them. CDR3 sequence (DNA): TGTGCCAGTAGTATCGGAGGATACACAGATACGCAGTATTTT. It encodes CASSIGGYTDTQYF.

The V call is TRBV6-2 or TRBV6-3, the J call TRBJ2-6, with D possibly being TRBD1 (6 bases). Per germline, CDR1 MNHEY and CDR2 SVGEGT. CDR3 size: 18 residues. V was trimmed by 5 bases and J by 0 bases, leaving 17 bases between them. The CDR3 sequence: CASSTPRDTYSGANVLTF. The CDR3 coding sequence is TGTGCCAGCAGTACCCCCCGGGACACTTACTCTGGGGCCAACGTCCTGACTTTC.

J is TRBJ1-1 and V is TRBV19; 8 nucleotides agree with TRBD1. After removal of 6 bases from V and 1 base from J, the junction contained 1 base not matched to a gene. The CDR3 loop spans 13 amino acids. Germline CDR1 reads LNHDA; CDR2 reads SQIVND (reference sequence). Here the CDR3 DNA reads TGTGCCAGTAGCGACAGGGGGAACACTGAAGCTTTCTTT. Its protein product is CASSDRGNTEAFF.

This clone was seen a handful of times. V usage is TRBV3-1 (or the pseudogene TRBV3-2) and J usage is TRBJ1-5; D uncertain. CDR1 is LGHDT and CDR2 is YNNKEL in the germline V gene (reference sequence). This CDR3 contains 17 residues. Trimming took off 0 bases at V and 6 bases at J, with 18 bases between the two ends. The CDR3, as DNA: TGTGCCAGCAGCCAAGATACGGGCAAGGCGGGAAGTCAGCCCCAGCATTTT. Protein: CASSQDTGKAGSQPQHF.